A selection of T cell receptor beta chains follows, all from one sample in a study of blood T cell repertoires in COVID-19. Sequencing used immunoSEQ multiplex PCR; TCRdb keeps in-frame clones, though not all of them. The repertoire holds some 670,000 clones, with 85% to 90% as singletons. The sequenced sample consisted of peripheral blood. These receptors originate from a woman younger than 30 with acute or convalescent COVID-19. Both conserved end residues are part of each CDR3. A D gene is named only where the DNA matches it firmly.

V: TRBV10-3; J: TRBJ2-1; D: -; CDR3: CAIGAVGYNEQFF; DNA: TGTGCCATCGGGGCAGTGGGCTACAATGAGCAGTTCTTC
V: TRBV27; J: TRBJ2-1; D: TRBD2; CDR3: CASSPPSGKQFF; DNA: TGTGCCAGCAGTCCCCCTAGCGGGAAGCAGTTCTTC
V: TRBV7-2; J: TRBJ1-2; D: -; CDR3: CASSWSGWGYTF; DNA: TGTGCCAGCAGCTGGAGTGGTTGGGGCTACACCTTC
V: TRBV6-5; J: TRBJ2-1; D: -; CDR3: CASSPGVAPGEQFF; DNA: TGTGCCAGCAGCCCCGGCGTGGCACCAGGGGAGCAGTTCTTC
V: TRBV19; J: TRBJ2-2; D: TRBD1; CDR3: CASSMDRWARELFF; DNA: TGTGCCAGTAGCATGGACAGGTGGGCGAGGGAGCTGTTTTTT
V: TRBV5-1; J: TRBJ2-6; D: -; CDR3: CASSAHTSGANVLTF; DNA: TGCGCCAGCAGCGCACACACCTCTGGGGCCAACGTCCTGACTTTC
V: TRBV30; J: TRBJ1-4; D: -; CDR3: CAGQLNRNEKLFF; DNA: TGTGCCGGACAGCTTAACCGAAATGAAAAACTGTTTTTT
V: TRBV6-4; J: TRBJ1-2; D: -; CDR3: CASSDPGTSNYGYTF; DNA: TGTGCCAGCAGTGACCCCGGGACATCCAACTATGGCTACACCTTC
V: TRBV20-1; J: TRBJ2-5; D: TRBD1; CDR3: CSASPGGAGTQYF; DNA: TGCAGTGCTAGTCCAGGGGGCGCCGGGACCCAGTACTTC
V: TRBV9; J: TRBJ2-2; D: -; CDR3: CASSSTGANTGELFF; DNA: TGTGCCAGCAGTTCAACAGGAGCGAACACCGGGGAGCTGTTTTTT
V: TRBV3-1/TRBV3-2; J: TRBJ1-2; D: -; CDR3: CASSGVVWGENYGYTF; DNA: TGTGCCAGCAGCGGGGTCGTGTGGGGGGAAAACTATGGCTACACCTTC